This entry describes one TCR beta chain. What it recognizes is unknown. CTLA-4 blockade with ipilimumab, together with focal radiation, was given to patients with chemo-refractory metastatic non-small-cell lung cancer. CDR1 is MDHEN and CDR2 is SYDVKM in the germline V gene. The CDR3 has 16 residues. V trimming: 5 bases; J trimming: 1 base; junction bases outside the gene matches: 4. These data are taken from a study of radiotherapy plus CTLA-4 blockade in lung cancer. About the research overall: Objective response rate was roughly 19%; disease control rate, 25% to 35%.

The study, taken as a whole, reports: Blood saw expansion of tumor-derived TCR clones after radiotherapy plus ipilimumab. Interferon-beta, together with early blood T cell clone dynamics, reportedly best predicted response.

Clones were sequenced by immunoSEQ multiplex PCR, and TCRdb holds only the in-frame ones, with some missing. Of some 90,000 clones detected, approximately 86% appear once; the ten largest clones hold approximately 2.2%. The specimen comprised peripheral blood, sampled from a patient treated with radiotherapy plus ipilimumab. The sequence derives from a human donor with non-small cell lung cancer who had a partial response to radiotherapy plus ipilimumab. The rearrangement uses TRBV28 and TRBJ2-3, with 12 bases identical to TRBD1. In DNA form, the CDR3 reads TGTGCCAGCAGTCTGGGACAGGGGGCTGGCACAGATACGCAGTATTTT. Its protein is CASSLGQGAGTDTQYF.